The present entry profiles one TCR beta chain with its context. What it recognizes is unknown. Looked up from germline, CDR1 is SGHAT and CDR2 is FQNNGV. This CDR3 comprises 14 residues. V lost 5 bases to trimming and J lost 8 bases, with 18 bases between them. This sample stems from a study of cytomegalovirus exposure and HLA in healthy donors. Findings and limits, study-wide: Later analysis associated a missense DCLRE1C variant with TCR beta V- and J-gene trimming. Data from an earlier analysis indicated that most TCR beta V segments were productive either about 87% or about 30% of the time.

PCR was performed using 60 Vbeta and 13 Jbeta primers. The protocol was immunoSEQ multiplex PCR, while the TCRdb copy is restricted to in-frame clones and leaves out a portion. The data show about 210,000 clones, with more than 70% seen just once and 0.47% held by the top ten. The donors were healthy bone marrow donors. The TCR originated in a boy between 10 and 17 years old in good health and CMV-seronegative. Material: PBMCs. This chain links TRBV11-2 with TRBJ1-2, with D perhaps matching TRBD1 (6 bases). The CDR3 here is CASSHRGWEKGYTF. Here the CDR3 DNA reads TGTGCCAGCAGCCATAGGGGGTGGGAAAAAGGCTACACCTTC.